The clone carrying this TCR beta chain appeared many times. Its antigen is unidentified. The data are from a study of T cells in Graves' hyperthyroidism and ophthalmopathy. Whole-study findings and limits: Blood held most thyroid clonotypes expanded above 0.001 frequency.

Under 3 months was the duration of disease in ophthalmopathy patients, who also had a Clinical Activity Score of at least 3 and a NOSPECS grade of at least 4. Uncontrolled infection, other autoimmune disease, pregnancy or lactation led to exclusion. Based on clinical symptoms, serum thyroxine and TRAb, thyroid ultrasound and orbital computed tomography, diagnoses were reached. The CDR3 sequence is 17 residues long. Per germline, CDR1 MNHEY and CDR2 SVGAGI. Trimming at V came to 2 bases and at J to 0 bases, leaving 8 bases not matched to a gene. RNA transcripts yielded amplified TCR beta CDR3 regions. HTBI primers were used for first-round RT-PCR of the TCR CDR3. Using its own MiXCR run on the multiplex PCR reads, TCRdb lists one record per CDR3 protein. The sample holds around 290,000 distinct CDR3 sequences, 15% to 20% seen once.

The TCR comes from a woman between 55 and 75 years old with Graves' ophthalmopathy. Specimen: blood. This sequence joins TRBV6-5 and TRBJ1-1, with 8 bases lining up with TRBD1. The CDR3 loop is CASSYPRQGRVNTEAFF. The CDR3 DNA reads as TGTGCCAGCAGTTACCCTCGACAGGGGCGGGTGAACACTGAAGCTTTCTTT.